This T cell receptor beta chain was captured in a study of blood T cell repertoires in COVID-19 (TCRdb year 2020). Notes on the research overall: Samples from collaborators originated in the United States, Italy and Spain and spanned both the acute and convalescent phases of COVID-19. The sample metadata nearly always contained a de-identified subject ID, COVID-19 status, age in years and sex. The repertoires were released in a freely available public database meant as a resource for research on the immune response to SARS-CoV-2. Samples were obtained from the ongoing ImmuneRACE study (first 160 participants) and from over a thousand subjects provided by 6 global collaborators. The dataset comprised deeply sampled blood TCRbeta repertoires from subjects exposed to, actively infected with, or recovered from COVID-19. Where HLA class I and class II types were available, the types were taken from metadata supplied by the sample provider, not from assay-based typing. The prospective study material was composed of cDNA or gDNA derived from T cells, B-cell-depleted T cells, or PBMCs.

The immunoSEQ Assay, a bias-controlled multiplex PCR, was used to amplify TCRbeta CDR3 regions from genomic DNA. The paper's data handling went like this. The number of nucleated cells in each sample was estimated from the amplification of reference gene primers within the assay. To quantify the absolute abundance of each unique TCRbeta CDR3 rearrangement, sequence reads were collapsed and filtered. For each sample, productive Simpson clonality was calculated by taking the square root of Simpson's diversity index across productive rearrangements. TCRdb provides this immuneACCESS table in a form limited to in-frame rearrangements. Some clones are lacking; in checked studies, under half of them reflect an unresolved V gene, and why the rest are absent is not known. Clone size and the V and J calls come from that table; the DNA yielded D and trimming. Within this sample are some 530,000 clones, with over 75% of them counted one time only. 3.2% of the sample lies in the top ten.

Collaborating institutions collected whole blood in K2EDTA tubes following their own protocols. Collaborator samples were shipped for TCRbeta analysis as frozen whole blood, isolated PBMCs, or DNA extracted from either sample type. Broad study findings and their caveats: How much clinical and demographic metadata was included differed by source and by participant, and the metadata was provided uncurated.

As concerns this clone: The antigen it binds to is not known. Base-call qualities are not available, and no considerably larger clone is one nucleotide away.

CDR1 MDHEN and CDR2 SYDVKM are derived from the germline V gene. Germline trimming: 6 bases from V, 7 bases from J; junction bases outside gene matches: 9. Measured from the cysteine to the phenylalanine, the CDR3 is 14 residues long. Only the CDR3 DNA stays, 42 bases, in frame from base 1. The receptor's source is a human donor in a cohort sampled during active COVID-19. The chain joins TRBV28 to TRBJ1-5, with TRBD1 matching 7 junction bases. Sample: peripheral blood. At the DNA level, the sequence is TGTGCCAGCAGACGACAGGGCGGTGGCCAGCCCCAGCATTTT. This gives the protein CASRRQGGGQPQHF.